This T cell receptor beta chain was identified in a study of T cells in Graves' hyperthyroidism and ophthalmopathy. What was amplified from RNA transcripts were TCR beta CDR3 regions. HTBI primers were employed in a first-round RT-PCR of the TCR CDR3. TCRdb re-called the multiplex PCR reads through MiXCR, storing one row per CDR3 protein. The table shows about 250,000 distinct CDR3 sequences, with roughly 15% occurring only once. This clonotype was picked up many times. The CDR3 length is 14 residues. The V end was cut by 6 bases, the J end by 0 bases, with 11 bases between. CDR1 is MDHEN, CDR2 SYDVKM, per germline.

The TCR was taken from a woman between 45 and 60 years old with Graves' hyperthyroidism that later progressed to Graves' ophthalmopathy. This sequence joins TRBV28 and TRBJ1-2, with D uncertain. Material for sequencing was blood. CDR3 in DNA: TGTGCCAGCAGCGACGGACCAGCTAACTATGGCTACACCTTC. This encodes CASSDGPANYGYTF.